A selection of T cell receptor beta chains follows, all from one sample in a study of identical twins. TCRdb reprocessed the 5' RACE reads with MiXCR, giving one entry per CDR3 protein. There are under 250,000 distinct CDR3 sequences in the sample; roughly 9.4% occur only once, and 5.1% lies in the top ten. The sample comprised memory (CD45RO+) T cells sorted from blood. The receptors shown here come from a woman between 18 and 29 years old in good health. Each CDR3 is given with its conserved first and last residue. Some rows have no size entry. The others give once, few or many, or a class for an expanded clone.

v_call	clone_size	j_call	cdr3_length	cdr3_aa
TRBV7-2	.	TRBJ2-1	16	CASSLGGGGPWNEQFF
TRBV20-1	.	TRBJ2-5	13	CSSQREQGQTQYF
TRBV9	.	TRBJ2-7	15	CASSVAGGRAYEQYF
TRBV18	few	TRBJ1-1	13	CASSPSGDSEAFF
TRBV20-1	.	TRBJ1-4	13	CSARDRAREKLFF
TRBV20-1	.	TRBJ1-1	15	CSARVHLTSNPSPFF
TRBV20-1	many	TRBJ2-1	12	CSATGGSNEQFF
TRBV20-1	.	TRBJ2-7	13	CSASNAVAYEQYF
TRBV10-1	few	TRBJ2-3	15	CASSEGRGITDTQYF
TRBV2	many	TRBJ2-5	13	CASNTAIQETQYF
TRBV6-2/TRBV6-3	few	TRBJ2-4	14	CASSLSGRGNIQYF
TRBV11-2	few	TRBJ2-7	14	CASSPLNRANEQYF
TRBV25-1	many	TRBJ1-6	13	CASLGTANSPLHF
TRBV4-2	.	TRBJ2-2	14	CASSQGRGTGELFF
TRBV27	few	TRBJ2-7	14	CASSLKRRGYEQYF
TRBV5-1	few	TRBJ2-2	14	CASSLASATGELFF
TRBV12-3/TRBV12-4	many	TRBJ2-7	15	CASSLAGGTSYEQYF
TRBV4-2	few	TRBJ2-5	13	CASSPRTRETQYF
TRBV5-1	many	TRBJ1-1	14	CASTQTGPNTEAFF
TRBV7-6	few	TRBJ2-7	16	CASSPPTGGFLYEQYF
TRBV7-8	many	TRBJ1-5	14	CASSLGDRYQPQHF
TRBV7-2	many	TRBJ1-1	13	CASSSHGTGTTFF
TRBV20-1	.	TRBJ2-3	16	CSATIGGFTSTDTQYF
TRBV10-3	many	TRBJ2-1	16	CAISEGVLAGGNEQFF
TRBV5-1	.	TRBJ2-6	15	CASRVQSSGANVLTF
TRBV20-1	.	TRBJ2-7	14	CSARVGKGSYEQYF
TRBV9	few	TRBJ2-3	19	CASSVSGGLAGGRTDTQYF
TRBV27	.	TRBJ1-6	15	CASSRDRGDNSPLHF
TRBV7-3	.	TRBJ2-1	13	CASSLTGPNEQFF
TRBV5-6	many	TRBJ2-1	13	CASSRPGNNEQFF
TRBV5-1	few	TRBJ2-7	13	CASRRKGTYEQYF
TRBV7-2	.	TRBJ2-7	15	CASSLVAGSGYEQYF
TRBV5-5	.	TRBJ2-7	13	CASSIQLGSEQYF
TRBV6-1	.	TRBJ2-5	15	CASKNWQGRTETQYF
TRBV12-3/TRBV12-4	many	TRBJ1-2	15	CASSSPFLRPRGYTF
TRBV6-1	many	TRBJ2-7	13	CASSKTASYEQYF
TRBV28	few	TRBJ2-1	14	CASSLPTGAHEQFF
TRBV29-1	few	TRBJ2-1	11	CSVEGLAEQFF
TRBV10-3	few	TRBJ1-4	12	CAISEAREKLFF
TRBV2	many	TRBJ2-6	17	CASRRTVTRSGANVLTF
TRBV5-1	many	TRBJ2-2	14	CASTGNVGTGELFF
TRBV7-2	many	TRBJ2-7	15	CASSIETGGSYEQYF
TRBV18	few	TRBJ2-3	15	CASSPISGGGDTQYF
TRBV6-1	.	TRBJ1-1	14	CASRPPQELAEAFF
TRBV7-6	.	TRBJ2-3	15	CASSSGPKTTDTQYF